Listed here are 5 T cell receptor beta chains from one sample, sequenced in a study of T cell repertoires in cytomegalovirus infection (dated by TCRdb to about 2019). The treatment or condition label, read with the paper, signifies: in vitro stimulation with specific CMV peptide epitopes to enrich CMV-specific T cells. Data came from an Illumina HiSeq 1500. TCRdb redid the processing of the public reads, applying fastp at Q25 and MiXCR, and retained in-frame beta chains. Rows merge per CDR3 protein into single entries with the most common DNA and genes. Counted in this sample were about 920,000 distinct CDR3 sequences; roughly 30% of them appeared once. The top ten hold about an eighth of the sample. These TCRs are of unknown antigen specificity. Sequences were derived from cultured CD8+ T cells from PBMCs, sampled from culture after CMV antigen stimulation. Every receptor here comes from a human donor in good health (CMV status not recorded). Some clones in this sample may be carry-over from other donors' samples.

This clonotype was recorded a few times. The rearrangement uses TRBV7-8 and TRBJ2-1; tentatively, D is TRBD1 (6 bases). This CDR3 has 15 residues. V was cut by 1 base and J by 2 bases, with 9 bases left in between. The germline CDR1 and CDR2 sequences are SGHVS and FQNEAQ. The CDR3 is CASSLGNRAYNEQFF. In DNA form, the CDR3 reads TGTGCCAGCAGCTTAGGGAACAGGGCCTACAATGAGCAGTTCTTC.

The genes are TRBV19 and TRBJ2-4; D is possibly TRBD2 (6 bases). V was trimmed by 4 bases and J by 0 bases, leaving 34 bases between them. The CDR3 length is 23 residues. Germline-derived CDR1 and CDR2 are LNHDA and SQIVND (reference sequence). CDR3 DNA sequence: TGTGCCAGTAGTAATGGGGCCCTCCGGGGTCTGGGGGGATCCCCTTCAGCCAAAAACATTCAGTACTTC. It specifies CASSNGALRGLGGSPSAKNIQYF.

The sample holds a few counts of this clonotype. As DNA, the CDR3 is TGTGCCATCATGGGGGGCGAGGGCTACACCTTC. Its protein is CAIMGGEGYTF. The chain links TRBV10-3 to TRBJ1-2; a weak D match, TRBD1 (6 bases). Germline values: CDR1 ENHRY, CDR2 SYGVKD. V lost 7 bases and J 8 bases, leaving 11 bases between the germline ends. This CDR3 spans 11 amino acids.

This clonotype was found once. This chain joins TRBV5-4 and TRBJ2-1; D remains unclear. Germline CDR1 SGHNT, CDR2 YYREEE (reference sequence). The CDR3 extends over 14 amino acids. Trimming removed 1 base at V and 5 bases at J, with 10 bases between. The CDR3 DNA follows: TGTGCCAGCAGCTTGAGGTTGTCTAACAATGAGCAGTTCTTC. Its translation: CASSLRLSNNEQFF.

This clonotype has a handful of counts. The chain joins TRBV11-2 to TRBJ2-1; 8 bases are shared with TRBD2. The CDR3 runs to 15 residues. Germline lookup yields CDR1 SGHAT and CDR2 FQNNGV. V shed 1 base, J shed 7 bases, and the junction held 6 bases outside the gene matches. CDR3 protein: CASSLASGLRNEQFF. The CDR3 DNA reads as TGTGCCAGCAGCTTAGCTAGCGGGTTGAGGAATGAGCAGTTCTTC.